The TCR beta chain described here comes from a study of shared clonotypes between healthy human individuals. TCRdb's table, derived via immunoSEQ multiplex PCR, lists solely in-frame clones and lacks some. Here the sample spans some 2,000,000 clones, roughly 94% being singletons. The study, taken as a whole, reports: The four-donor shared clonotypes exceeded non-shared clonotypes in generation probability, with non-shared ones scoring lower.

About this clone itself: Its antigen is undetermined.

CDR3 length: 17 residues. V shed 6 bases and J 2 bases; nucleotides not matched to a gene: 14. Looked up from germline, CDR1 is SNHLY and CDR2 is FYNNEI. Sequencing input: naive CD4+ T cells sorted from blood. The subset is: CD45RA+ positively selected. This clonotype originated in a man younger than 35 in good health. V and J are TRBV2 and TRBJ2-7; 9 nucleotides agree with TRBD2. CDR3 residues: CASRVTPITSGPYEQYF. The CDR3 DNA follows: TGTGCCAGCAGAGTAACCCCTATAACTAGCGGGCCCTACGAGCAGTACTTC.